This TCR beta chain came from a study of control samples from healthy donors and cancer patients. Trimming pared 4 bases from V and 0 bases from J, leaving 13 bases between. The CDR3 consists of 16 residues. Germline loops: CDR1 MNHEY, CDR2 SVGAGI. TCRdb's table, derived via immunoSEQ multiplex PCR, lists solely in-frame clones and lacks some. Here the sample spans around 110,000 clones, 93% being singletons. The chain uses TRBV6-5 and TRBJ1-3, with D hard to call. Sequenced sample: blood. The sequence was collected from a man aged 30-40 years in good health. The CDR3 reads CASSLGKTSSGNTIYF. CDR3 in DNA: TGTGCCAGCAGTTTAGGGAAAACTAGCTCTGGAAACACCATATATTTT.